The 23 T cell receptor beta chains below were found in one sample sequenced in a study of regulatory T cells in long-lasting Graves disease. Time point denoted: persistent/refractory GD, antithyroid drugs over 5 years with positive TRAb. Preparation of the TCR library used RNA extracted from PBMCs. The authors built TCR beta libraries using iRepertoire HTBI primers and Arm-PCR of CDR3 regions. TCRdb independently ran MiXCR on the multiplex PCR reads; one entry per CDR3 protein. The sample lists almost 350,000 distinct CDR3 sequences, around a fifth occurring once. Sequencing used peripheral blood mononuclear cells (PBMCs), obtained when the disease was refractory, from a patient treated with antithyroid drugs. The receptors were sampled from a female donor with Graves disease.

A few counts support this clonotype. The chain combines TRBV5-1 with TRBJ1-1; possible D gene TRBD1, 5 bases. V dropped 0 bases and J dropped 2 bases, with 14 bases sitting between them. The CDR3 runs 16 residues. Germline CDR1 reads SGHRS; CDR2 reads YFSETQ. CDR3 DNA sequence: TGCGCCAGCAGCTTGGCCGATCGGGGGAAAAACACTGAAGCTTTCTTT. Its translation is CASSLADRGKNTEAFF.

This clonotype occurred a few times. The rearrangement uses TRBV25-1 and TRBJ2-7; 7 bases line up with TRBD1. The CDR3 spans 13 residues. After removal of 6 bases from V and 6 bases from J, the junction contained 8 bases not matched to a gene. Germline CDR1 MGHDK, CDR2 SYGVNS. CDR3 DNA sequence: TGTGCCAGCAGCCCACAGGGGTTTAGCGAGCAGTACTTC. It translates to CASSPQGFSEQYF.

The chain carries TRBV20-1 and TRBJ1-5; 9 nucleotides align to TRBD1. The CDR3 runs to 17 residues. The J segment lost 0 bases and the V segment lost 4 bases, leaving 10 bases of the junction unmatched. Germline V CDR1 and CDR2: DFQATT, SNEGSKA (reference sequence). The CDR3 is CSAMTGTGINSNQPQHF. The CDR3 DNA follows: TGCAGTGCTATGACGGGGACAGGGATTAATAGCAATCAGCCCCAGCATTTT.

This rearrangement joins TRBV10-2 to TRBJ1-3; a weak D match, TRBD1 (6 bases). This CDR3 comprises 14 residues. Trimming pared 6 bases from V and 1 base from J, leaving 10 bases between. The germline V gene has CDR1 WSHSY and CDR2 SAAADI. The CDR3 loop is CASREQGSGNTIYF. The CDR3 DNA reads as TGCGCCAGCAGAGAACAGGGTTCTGGAAACACCATATATTTT.

This clonotype was seen repeatedly, ten times or more. This chain links TRBV24-1 with TRBJ1-5, with D unresolved. V lost 6 bases and J 6 bases, leaving 11 bases between the germline ends. The germline gives CDR1 KGHDR, CDR2 SFDVKD. CDR3 length: 13 amino acids. CDR3 in amino acids: CATSSGRFQPQHF. CDR3 bases: TGTGCCACCAGTTCTGGGAGGTTTCAGCCCCAGCATTTT.

This clonotype came up many times. The chain employs TRBV14 and TRBJ2-2; perhaps TRBD1 as D (5 bases). The CDR3 has 15 residues. V lost 2 bases and J lost 6, with 13 bases in between. Looked up from germline, CDR1 is SGHDN and CDR2 is FVKESK. The CDR3: CASSQRGSVSGELFF. The CDR3, as DNA: TGTGCCAGCAGCCAAAGGGGCAGTGTGTCCGGGGAGCTGTTTTTT.

This clonotype turned up a few times. The chain employs TRBV19 and TRBJ1-5; possible D gene TRBD1, 6 bases. The ends were cut back, 7 bases at V and 6 bases at J, with 13 bases in the middle. This CDR3 is 13 amino acids long. Germline V lookup: CDR1 LNHDA, CDR2 SQIVND (reference sequence). The CDR3 nucleotides read TGTGCCAGTACCCTAGGGGGGTTTCAGCCCCAGCATTTT. Protein sequence: CASTLGGFQPQHF.

This clonotype was recorded a few times. J is TRBJ2-7 and V is TRBV6-1; D call uncertain. V shed 6 bases and J shed 6 bases, with 9 bases lying between them. The CDR3 loop spans 11 amino acids. Germline CDR1 reads MNHNS; CDR2 reads SASEGT. For the CDR3, the DNA is TGTGCCAGCAGACCCCAAGGCGAGCAGTACTTC. It is translated as CASRPQGEQYF.

In its sample, this clonotype was seen many times. The chain couples TRBV28 to TRBJ2-2; 12 bases are shared with TRBD2. From germline, CDR1 is MDHEN and CDR2 SYDVKM. V gave up 6 bases and J gave up 6 bases; unmatched junction bases: 2. The CDR3 runs to 14 residues. CDR3 sequence reads: CASSLAGGPGELFF. CDR3 sequence (DNA): TGTGCCAGCAGCCTAGCGGGAGGGCCCGGGGAGCTGTTTTTT.

In its sample, this clonotype was seen many times. The genes are TRBV12-3 or TRBV12-4 and TRBJ2-5; the match to TRBD1 covers 7 bases. The CDR3 totals 21 residues. With V trimmed by 2 bases and J by 1 base, 22 bases remained unmatched. CDR3 protein: CASSLSRWGTVPTPAQETQYF. CDR3 nucleotides: TGTGCCAGCAGTTTAAGTCGCTGGGGGACAGTCCCTACCCCCGCCCAAGAGACCCAGTACTTC.

Concerning this clonotype itself: One base away lies a much larger clone, so this may be a sequencing read error. J is TRBJ2-2 and V is TRBV28; 7 bases line up with TRBD2. The CDR3 loop spans 16 amino acids. The V gene end was trimmed by 1 base and the J gene end by 4 bases; junction bases not matched to a gene: 6. The germline CDR1 and CDR2 sequences are MDHEN and SYDVKM. CDR3 sequence (DNA): TGTGCCAGCAGTTTATTGAGCGGGAATGGCACCGGGGAGCTGTTTTTT. Its translation: CASSLLSGNGTGELFF.

Details on this clonotype: A much larger clone is a single base away; this may be a read error. The chain couples TRBV7-2 to TRBJ2-7, with D perhaps TRBD1 or TRBD2 (7 bases each). Per germline, CDR1 SGHTA and CDR2 FQGNSA. Trimming shortened V by 5 bases and J by 2 bases, and 16 bases separated the two germline ends. This CDR3 contains 15 residues. The CDR3 sequence: CASSPGGGPTYEQYF. CDR3 DNA sequence: TGTGCCAGCAGCCCAGGGGGGGGGCCCACCTACGAGCAGTACTTC.

This clonotype was seen only a few times. V is TRBV20-1 and J is TRBJ2-7; D gene uncertain. The CDR3 extends over 13 amino acids. Germline V gene lookup returns CDR1 DFQATT and CDR2 SNEGSKA (reference sequence). With 4 bases removed from V and 2 bases from J, the gap between germline ends came to 12 bases. CDR3 in DNA: TGCAGTGCTACCCGCGGCGGCACCTACGAGCAGTACTTC. Encoded protein: CSATRGGTYEQYF.

This clonotype showed up just a few times. This chain connects TRBV9 to TRBJ1-5; 7 bases are shared with TRBD1. Germline V gene sequence: CDR1 SGDLS, CDR2 YYNGEE. Trimming cost V 3 bases and J 3 bases; bases outside gene matches: 9. The CDR3 covers 16 residues. The CDR3 bases are TGTGCCAGCAGCGGAGCTCGGGACAGACACAATCAGCCCCAGCATTTT. This codes for CASSGARDRHNQPQHF.

The chain combines TRBV6-5 with TRBJ1-1, with D possibly TRBD1 on 5 matching bases. Germline-derived CDR1 and CDR2 are MNHEY and SVGAGI. The CDR3 totals 14 residues. Trimming left V 4 bases short and J 6 bases short, with 15 bases between. CDR3 DNA sequence: TGTGCCAGCAGTTTGGACACCCTTGGGTCTGAAGCTTTCTTT. It is translated as CASSLDTLGSEAFF.

The V gene is TRBV5-1, the J gene TRBJ2-7; D perhaps matches TRBD1 (5 bases). Germline assignment: CDR1 SGHRS and CDR2 YFSETQ. This CDR3 is 15 amino acids long. V lost 0 bases, J lost 2 bases, and 12 bases lay in between. The CDR3 protein is CASSLAAAGTYEQYF. The CDR3, as DNA: TGCGCCAGCAGCTTGGCCGCGGCAGGGACCTACGAGCAGTACTTC.

This clonotype was observed at least ten times. This chain joins TRBV7-2 and TRBJ2-5, with D perhaps assigned TRBD1 or TRBD2 (5 bases each). The V end lost 5 bases, the J end lost 2 bases, and 15 bases lay between the germline ends. The CDR3 sequence is 15 residues long. Germline assignment: CDR1 SGHTA and CDR2 FQGNSA. For the CDR3, the DNA is TGTGCCAGCAGCCGGGGCGCTAACCTTCAAGAGACCCAGTACTTC. As protein: CASSRGANLQETQYF.

In its sample, this clonotype was seen once. Since a much larger clone is just one base distant, this may be a read error. The chain carries TRBV20-1 and TRBJ1-1; 8 positions match TRBD1. The CDR3 spans 15 residues. CDR1 and CDR2 from the germline V gene are DFQATT and SNEGSKA (reference sequence). CDR3 DNA sequence: TGCAATGCTAGAGGGCGGACAGGGATGAACACTGAAGCTTTCTTT. This gives the protein CNARGRTGMNTEAFF.

DNA of the CDR3: TGTGCCAGCAGCGTAGCCGCTAGCGGATCCTACAATGAGCAGTTCTTC. It translates to CASSVAASGSYNEQFF. This sequence joins TRBV9 and TRBJ2-1; 7 bases match TRBD2. This CDR3 comprises 16 residues. Trimming at V came to 0 bases and at J to 1 base, leaving 4 bases not matched to a gene. The germline CDR1 and CDR2 sequences are SGDLS and YYNGEE.

This clonotype occurred a few times. The DNA for the CDR3 is TGCAGCTCCACGAGGGGGGCCGGGGTTGGTGAAGCTTTCTTT. Translated: CSSTRGAGVGEAFF. This sequence joins TRBV29-1 and TRBJ1-1; a possible D gene is TRBD1 (6 bases). CDR1 SQVTM and CDR2 ANQGSEA come from the germline V gene. V shed 8 bases and J shed 7 bases, with 23 bases lying between them. The CDR3 length is 14 residues.

This clonotype appeared a few times. The chain employs TRBV9 and TRBJ1-2; 7 nucleotides line up with TRBD1. The CDR3 consists of 16 residues. Germline CDR1 reads SGDLS; CDR2 reads YYNGEE. V lost 3 bases to trimming and J lost 4 bases; unmatched junction nucleotides: 12. The CDR3 sequence is CASSESTGYAVYGYTF. In DNA, the CDR3 is TGTGCCAGCAGCGAATCGACAGGGTACGCGGTCTATGGCTACACCTTC.

This clonotype was observed at least ten times. The chain employs TRBV7-6 and TRBJ1-4; 8 nucleotides line up with TRBD1. The J segment lost 7 bases and the V segment lost 2 bases, leaving 6 bases of the junction unmatched. The germline CDR1 and CDR2 sequences are SGHVS and FNYEAQ. The CDR3 is 15 residues long. CDR3 sequence reads: CASSLQGTGIEKLFF. CDR3 DNA: TGTGCCAGCAGCTTACAAGGGACAGGAATTGAAAAACTGTTTTTT.

In this sample, this clonotype turned up many times. V gene TRBV7-8 combines with J gene TRBJ2-2; D is uncertain. The germline gives CDR1 SGHVS, CDR2 FQNEAQ. The CDR3 consists of 14 residues. Trimming pared 6 bases from V and 3 bases from J, leaving 11 bases between. The CDR3 DNA sequence: TGTGCCAGCAGAGGCACCCCGTACACCGGGGAGCTGTTTTTT. Protein: CASRGTPYTGELFF. Filled out from reference TRBV7-8 and TRBJ2-2, the complete variable domain reads GAGVSQSPRYKVAKRGQDVALRCDPISGHVSLFWYQQALGQGPEFLTYFQNEAQLDKSGLPSDRFFAERPEGSVSTLKIQRTQQEDSAVYLCASRGTPYTGELFFGEGSRLTVL.